This T cell receptor beta chain stems from a study of blood T cells in healthy people across ages. General study findings and limits: Lack of knowledge of donor CMV status possibly confounded expanded clonotype changes. Roughly linearly, TCR beta diversity per million T cells fell as age increased. Diversity was higher, and naive CD4+ cells more numerous, in long-lived donors than in aged donors.

The CDR3 has 15 amino acids. The V gene's germline CDR1 is DFQATT and CDR2 SNEGSKA (reference sequence). V lost 0 bases and J lost 2, with 12 bases in between. Primers used in a second PCR of about 7 to 11 cycles were a sample-barcoded 5' primer and a J-beta primer mix. Each cDNA was tagged by a template-switch adaptor containing 12 random nucleotides. Via MiXCR, TCRdb re-called the 5' RACE reads, giving one row per CDR3 protein. The table records around 1,700,000 distinct CDR3 sequences, approximately 30% of them present only once. Only a few counts were recorded for this clonotype. Antigen unknown. The source is a woman aged 25 to 39 in good health. The chain links TRBV20-1 to TRBJ2-3; D remains unclear. The sample comprised blood. The CDR3 loop reads CSARDRRRPTDTQYF. DNA of the CDR3: TGCAGTGCTAGAGACCGACGTCGTCCCACAGATACGCAGTATTTT.